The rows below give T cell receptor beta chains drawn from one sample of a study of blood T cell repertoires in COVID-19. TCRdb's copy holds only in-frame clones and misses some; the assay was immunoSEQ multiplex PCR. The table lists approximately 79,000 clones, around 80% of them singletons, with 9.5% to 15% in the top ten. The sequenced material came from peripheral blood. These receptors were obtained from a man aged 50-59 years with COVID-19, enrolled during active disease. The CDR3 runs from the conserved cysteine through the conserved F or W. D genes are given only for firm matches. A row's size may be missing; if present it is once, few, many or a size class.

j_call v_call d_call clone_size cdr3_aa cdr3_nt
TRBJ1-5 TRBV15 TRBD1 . CATSRDTNTGTGVQPQHF TGTGCCACCAGCAGAGATACCAATACCGGGACAGGGGTCCAGCCCCAGCATTTT
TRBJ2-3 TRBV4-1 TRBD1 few CASSQTQGARTDTQYF TGCGCCAGCAGCCAAACACAGGGGGCCCGCACAGATACGCAGTATTTT
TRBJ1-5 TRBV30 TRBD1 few CAWSASGGQPQHF TGTGCCTGGAGTGCCTCAGGGGGTCAGCCCCAGCATTTT
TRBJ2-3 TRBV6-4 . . CASSLRGETDTQYF TGTGCCAGCAGTCTCAGGGGGGAGACAGATACGCAGTATTTT
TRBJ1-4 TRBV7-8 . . CASSPRLPRGRATNEKLFF TGTGCCAGCAGTCCGAGACTTCCAAGGGGCCGTGCAACTAATGAAAAACTGTTTTTT
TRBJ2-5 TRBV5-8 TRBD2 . CASSFLAGALQETQYF TGTGCCAGCAGCTTCCTAGCGGGAGCCCTCCAAGAGACCCAGTACTTC
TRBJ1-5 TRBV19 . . CASSIDRGGGNQPQHF TGTGCCAGTAGTATAGATCGGGGGGGTGGCAATCAGCCCCAGCATTTT
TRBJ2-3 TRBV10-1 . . CASRATAHGDTQYF TGCGCCAGCAGGGCGACAGCCCATGGGGATACGCAGTATTTT
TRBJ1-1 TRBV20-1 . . CTPQGRTEAFF TGCACCCCCCAGGGTCGGACTGAAGCTTTCTTT
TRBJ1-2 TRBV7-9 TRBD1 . CASTQGQGVNGYTF TGTGCCAGCACCCAAGGACAGGGGGTAAATGGCTACACCTTC
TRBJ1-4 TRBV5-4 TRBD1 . CASSPGQVQAEKLFF TGTGCCAGCAGCCCAGGACAGGTTCAGGCTGAAAAACTGTTTTTT
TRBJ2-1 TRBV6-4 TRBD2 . CASSEGTSGNNEQFF TGTGCCAGCAGCGAAGGGACTAGCGGGAACAATGAGCAGTTCTTC
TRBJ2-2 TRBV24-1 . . CATSVVAPGTGELFF TGTGCCACCAGTGTAGTAGCCCCGGGGACCGGGGAGCTGTTTTTT
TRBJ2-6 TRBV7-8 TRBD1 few CASSLYRGRSGANVLTF TGTGCCAGCAGCCTTTACAGGGGTAGATCTGGGGCCAACGTCCTGACTTTC
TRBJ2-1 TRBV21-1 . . CASTRQAGGQFF TGTGCCAGCACCAGGCAGGCGGGGGGGCAGTTCTTC
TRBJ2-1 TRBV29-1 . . CSVHRLNEQFF TGCAGCGTCCACCGGTTGAATGAGCAGTTCTTC
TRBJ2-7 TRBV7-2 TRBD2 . CASSRGTSGSREQYF TGTGCCAGCAGCCGCGGGACTAGCGGGAGCAGAGAGCAGTACTTC
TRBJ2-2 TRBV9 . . CASSVEIMAPGELFF TGTGCCAGCAGCGTAGAAATAATGGCACCGGGGGAGCTGTTTTTT
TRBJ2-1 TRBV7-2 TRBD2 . CASSASGSYNEQFF TGTGCCAGCAGCGCTAGCGGGAGCTACAATGAGCAGTTCTTC
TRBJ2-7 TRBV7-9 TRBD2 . CASSLEPSGLSYEQYF TGTGCCAGCAGCTTAGAACCTAGCGGGTTATCCTACGAGCAGTACTTC
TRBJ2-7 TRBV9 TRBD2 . CASSVATSGTFSEQYF TGTGCCAGCAGCGTAGCTACTAGCGGGACGTTCAGCGAGCAGTACTTC
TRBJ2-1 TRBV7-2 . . CASSNQGFREQFF TGTGCCAGCAGCAACCAGGGGTTTAGAGAGCAGTTCTTC
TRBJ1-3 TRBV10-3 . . CAIRRGVGSGNTIYF TGTGCCATCAGGAGGGGAGTCGGGAGTGGAAACACCATATATTTT
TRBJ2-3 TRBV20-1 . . CSASFGVNVIDTQYF TGCAGTGCTAGTTTCGGTGTCAATGTCATTGATACGCAGTATTTT
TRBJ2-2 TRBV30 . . CAWSVITGNTGELFF TGTGCCTGGAGTGTTATAACGGGAAACACCGGGGAGCTGTTTTTT
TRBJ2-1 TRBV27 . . CASSVKYRDYNEQFF TGTGCCAGCAGTGTTAAATACAGGGATTACAATGAGCAGTTCTTC
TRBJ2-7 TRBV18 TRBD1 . CASSQQGRYYEQYF TGTGCCAGCTCACAACAGGGGCGATACTACGAGCAGTACTTC
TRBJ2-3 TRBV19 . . CASSSGDTQYF TGTGCCAGCTCGTCGGGGGATACGCAGTATTTT
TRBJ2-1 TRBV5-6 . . CASSFGLYNEQFF TGTGCCAGCAGCTTTGGCCTCTACAATGAGCAGTTCTTC
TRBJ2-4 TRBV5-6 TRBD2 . CASNRRGGAKNIQYF TGTGCCAGCAACCGTAGGGGAGGGGCCAAAAACATTCAGTACTTC
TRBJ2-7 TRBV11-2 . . CASSVSYEQYF TGTGCCAGCAGCGTATCCTACGAGCAGTACTTC
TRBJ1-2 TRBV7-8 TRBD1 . CASSLAMGQGNYGYTF TGTGCCAGCAGCTTAGCGATGGGACAGGGGAACTATGGCTACACCTTC
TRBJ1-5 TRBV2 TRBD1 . CASSDDTGGQPQHF TGTGCCAGCAGTGACGATACAGGGGGACAGCCCCAGCATTTT
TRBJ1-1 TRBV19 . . CASKREDLNTEAFF TGTGCCAGTAAAAGGGAGGACCTGAACACTGAAGCTTTCTTT
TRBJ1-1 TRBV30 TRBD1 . CAWTGTGVTEAFF TGTGCCTGGACCGGGACAGGCGTAACTGAAGCTTTCTTT
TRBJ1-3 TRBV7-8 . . CASSLQGNTIYF TGTGCCAGCAGCCTTCAGGGAAACACCATATATTTT
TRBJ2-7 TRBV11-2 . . CASSLGQVYEQYF TGTGCCAGCAGCTTAGGACAGGTCTACGAGCAGTACTTC
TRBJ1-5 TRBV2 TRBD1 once CASSYTGDNQPQHF TGTGCCAGCAGCTACACAGGGGACAATCAGCCCCAGCATTTT
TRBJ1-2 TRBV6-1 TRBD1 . CASSAGQGGGYTF TGTGCCAGCAGTGCGGGACAGGGGGGGGGCTACACCTTC
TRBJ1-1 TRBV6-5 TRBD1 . CASMPPGGNTEAFF TGTGCCAGCATGCCACCAGGGGGTAACACTGAAGCTTTCTTT
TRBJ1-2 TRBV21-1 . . CASSKGVLYYGYTF TGTGCCAGCAGCAAAGGGGTACTATACTATGGCTACACCTTC
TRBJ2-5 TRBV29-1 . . CSVNGGPRRETQYF TGCAGCGTTAATGGTGGCCCTCGCAGAGAGACCCAGTACTTC
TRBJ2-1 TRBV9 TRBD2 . CASSAPETSGGGNEQFF TGTGCCAGCAGCGCCCCCGAGACTAGCGGGGGGGGTAATGAGCAGTTCTTC
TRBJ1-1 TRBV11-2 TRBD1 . CASSLGGQQGLSEAFF TGTGCCAGCAGCTTAGGGGGGCAACAGGGGCTCAGTGAAGCTTTCTTT
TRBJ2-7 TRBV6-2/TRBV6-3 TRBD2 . CASSRPSGSYEQYF TGTGCCAGCAGTAGGCCTAGCGGGAGTTACGAGCAGTACTTC
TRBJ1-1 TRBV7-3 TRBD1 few CASSPRQGTEAFF TGTGCCAGCAGCCCCCGACAGGGAACTGAAGCTTTCTTT
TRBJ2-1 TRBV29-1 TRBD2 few CSVEVAGGYNEQFF TGCAGCGTTGAAGTAGCGGGGGGCTACAATGAGCAGTTCTTC
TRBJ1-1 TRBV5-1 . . CASSPALNRATEAFF TGCGCCAGCAGCCCAGCCCTAAACAGGGCCACTGAAGCTTTCTTT
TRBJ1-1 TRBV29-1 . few CSVEETGGTEAFF TGCAGCGTTGAAGAGACAGGCGGCACTGAAGCTTTCTTT
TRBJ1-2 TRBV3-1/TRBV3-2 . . CASSLGLREGPGTF TGTGCCAGCAGCCTAGGACTCAGGGAGGGTCCGGGCACCTTC